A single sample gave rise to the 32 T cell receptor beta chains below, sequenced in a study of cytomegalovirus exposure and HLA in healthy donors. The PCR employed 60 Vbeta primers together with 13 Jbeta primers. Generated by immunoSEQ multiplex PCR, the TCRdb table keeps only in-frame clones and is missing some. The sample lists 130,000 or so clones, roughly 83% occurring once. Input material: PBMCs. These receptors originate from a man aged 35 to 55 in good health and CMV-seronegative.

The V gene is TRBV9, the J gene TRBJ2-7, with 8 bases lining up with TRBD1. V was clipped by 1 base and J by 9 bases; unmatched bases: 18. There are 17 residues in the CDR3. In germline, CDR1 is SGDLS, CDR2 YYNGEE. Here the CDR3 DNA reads TGTGCCAGCAGCGTACATCCGGACAGGGCCTATCTCGGTGCGCAGTACTTC. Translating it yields CASSVHPDRAYLGAQYF.

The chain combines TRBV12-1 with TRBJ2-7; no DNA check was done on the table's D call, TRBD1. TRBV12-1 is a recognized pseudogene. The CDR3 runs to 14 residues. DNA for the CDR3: TGTGCCAGCAGCTTTAGGGGGCTGGCCTACGAGCAGTACTTC. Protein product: CASSFRGLAYEQYF.

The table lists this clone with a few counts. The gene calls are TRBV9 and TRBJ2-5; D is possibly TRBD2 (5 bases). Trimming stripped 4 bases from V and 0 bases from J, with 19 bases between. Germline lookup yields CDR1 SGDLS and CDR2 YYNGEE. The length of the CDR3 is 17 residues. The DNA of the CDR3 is TGTGCCAGCAGCCCACGCCCGTGGGAGAAGAACCAAGAGACCCAGTACTTC. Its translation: CASSPRPWEKNQETQYF.

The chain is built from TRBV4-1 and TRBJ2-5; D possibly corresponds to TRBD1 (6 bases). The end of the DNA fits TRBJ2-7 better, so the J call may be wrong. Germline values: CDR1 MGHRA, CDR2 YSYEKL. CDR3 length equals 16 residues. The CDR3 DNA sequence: TGCGCCAGCAGCCAAGATATACCGGACAGCTCCTACGAGCAGTACTTC. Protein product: CASSQDIPDSSYEQYF.

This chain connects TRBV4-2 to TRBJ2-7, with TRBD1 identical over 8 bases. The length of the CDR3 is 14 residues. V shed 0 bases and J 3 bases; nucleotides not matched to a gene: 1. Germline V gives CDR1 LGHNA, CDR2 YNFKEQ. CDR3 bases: TGTGCCAGCAGCCAAGAAACAGGGGGCTACGAGCAGTACTTC. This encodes CASSQETGGYEQYF.

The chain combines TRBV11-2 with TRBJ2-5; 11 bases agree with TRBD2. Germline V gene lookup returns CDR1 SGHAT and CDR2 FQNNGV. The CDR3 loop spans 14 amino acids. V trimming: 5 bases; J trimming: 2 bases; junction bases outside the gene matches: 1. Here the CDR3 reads CASSGTSGQETQYF. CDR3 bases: TGTGCCAGCAGCGGGACTAGCGGACAAGAGACCCAGTACTTC.

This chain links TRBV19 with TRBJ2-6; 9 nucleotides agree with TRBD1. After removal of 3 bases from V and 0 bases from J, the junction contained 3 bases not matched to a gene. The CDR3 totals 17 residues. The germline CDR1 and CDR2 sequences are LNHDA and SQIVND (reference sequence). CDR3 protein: CASSIMTGGSGANVLTF. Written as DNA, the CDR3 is TGTGCCAGTAGTATCATGACAGGGGGCTCTGGGGCCAACGTCCTGACTTTC.

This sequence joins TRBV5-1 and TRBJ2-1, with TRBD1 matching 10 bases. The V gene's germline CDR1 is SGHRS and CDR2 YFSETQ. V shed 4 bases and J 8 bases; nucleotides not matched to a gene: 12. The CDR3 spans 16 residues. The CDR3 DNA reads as TGCGCCAGCAGCCGACCGTCGGGACAGGGGACCGATGAGCAGTTCTTC. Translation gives CASSRPSGQGTDEQFF.

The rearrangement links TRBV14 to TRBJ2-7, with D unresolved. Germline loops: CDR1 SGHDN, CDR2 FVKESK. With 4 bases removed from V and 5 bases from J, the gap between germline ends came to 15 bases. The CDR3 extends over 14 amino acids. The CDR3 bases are TGTGCCAGCAGCCGAGCTGGTGGTTTCCACGAGCAGTACTTC. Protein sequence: CASSRAGGFHEQYF.

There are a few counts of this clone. CDR3 sequence (DNA): TGTGCCAGCAGCTCCACCACTTGGGGGGTTGTCTACGAGCAGTACTTC. Residues: CASSSTTWGVVYEQYF. The chain combines TRBV28 with TRBJ2-7; tentative D call: TRBD2 (6 bases). Between the trimmed V and J ends, which lost 6 bases and 3 bases, there was a span of 21 bases. This CDR3 has 16 residues. Germline CDR1 is MDHEN and CDR2 is SYDVKM.

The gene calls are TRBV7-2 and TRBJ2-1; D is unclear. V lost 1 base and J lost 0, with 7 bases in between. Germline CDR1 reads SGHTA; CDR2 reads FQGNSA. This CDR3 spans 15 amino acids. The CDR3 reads CASSLVVSSYNEQFF. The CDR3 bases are TGTGCCAGCAGCTTAGTTGTTAGCTCCTACAATGAGCAGTTCTTC.

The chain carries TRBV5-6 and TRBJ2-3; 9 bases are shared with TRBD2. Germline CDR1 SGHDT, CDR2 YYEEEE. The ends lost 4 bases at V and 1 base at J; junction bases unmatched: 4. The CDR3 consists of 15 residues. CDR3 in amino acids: CASSMGTSRTDTQYF. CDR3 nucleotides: TGTGCCAGCAGCATGGGGACTAGCCGCACAGATACGCAGTATTTT.

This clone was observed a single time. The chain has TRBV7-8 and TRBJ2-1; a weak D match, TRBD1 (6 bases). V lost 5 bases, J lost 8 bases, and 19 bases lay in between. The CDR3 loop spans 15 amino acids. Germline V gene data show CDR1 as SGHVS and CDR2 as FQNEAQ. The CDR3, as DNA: TGTGCCAGCAGCCACGGTACAGGGAAGCTCGATGAGCAGTTCTTC. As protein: CASSHGTGKLDEQFF.

The chain's CDR3 is CASSLRGHLETYEQYF. The CDR3 nucleotides are TGTGCCAGCAGCTTGAGAGGGCACCTGGAAACCTACGAGCAGTACTTC. The gene calls are TRBV5-6 and TRBJ2-5; maybe TRBD2 (5 bases). Judging by the DNA end, TRBJ2-7 fits better; the J call may be wrong. Germline assignment: CDR1 SGHDT and CDR2 YYEEEE. The CDR3 length is 16 residues.

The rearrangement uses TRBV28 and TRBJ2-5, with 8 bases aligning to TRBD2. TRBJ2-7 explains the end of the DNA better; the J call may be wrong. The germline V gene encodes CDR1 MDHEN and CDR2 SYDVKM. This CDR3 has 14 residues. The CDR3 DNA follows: TGTGCCAGCACCCCCCCGGGGGGGGCCCACGAGCAGTACTTC. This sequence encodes CASTPPGGAHEQYF.

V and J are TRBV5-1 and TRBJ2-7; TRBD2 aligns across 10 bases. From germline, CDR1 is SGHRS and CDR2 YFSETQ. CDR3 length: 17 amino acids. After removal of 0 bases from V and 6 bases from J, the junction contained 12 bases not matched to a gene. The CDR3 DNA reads TGCGCCAGCAGCTTGGCGCCTAGCGGGAGTCACCCCTCCGAGCAGTACTTC. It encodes CASSLAPSGSHPSEQYF.

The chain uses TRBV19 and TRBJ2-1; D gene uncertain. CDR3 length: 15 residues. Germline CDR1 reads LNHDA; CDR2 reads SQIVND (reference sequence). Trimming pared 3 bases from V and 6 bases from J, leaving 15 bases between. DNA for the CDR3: TGTGCCAGTAGTATCTTCGCTACCGTAGTCAATGAGCAGTTCTTC. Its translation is CASSIFATVVNEQFF.

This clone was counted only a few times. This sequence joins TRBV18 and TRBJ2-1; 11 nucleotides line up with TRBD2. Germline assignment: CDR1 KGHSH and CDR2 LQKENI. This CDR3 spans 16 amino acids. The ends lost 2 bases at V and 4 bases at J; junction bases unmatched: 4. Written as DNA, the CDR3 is TGTGCCAGCTCACCAACACTAGCGGGGGTTTACAATGAGCAGTTCTTC. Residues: CASSPTLAGVYNEQFF.

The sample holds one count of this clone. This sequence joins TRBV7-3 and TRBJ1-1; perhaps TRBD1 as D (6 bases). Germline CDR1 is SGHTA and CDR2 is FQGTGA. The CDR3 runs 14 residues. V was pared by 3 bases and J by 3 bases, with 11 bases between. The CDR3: CASSFQKGDTEAFF. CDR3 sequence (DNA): TGTGCCAGCAGCTTCCAAAAGGGGGACACTGAAGCTTTCTTT.

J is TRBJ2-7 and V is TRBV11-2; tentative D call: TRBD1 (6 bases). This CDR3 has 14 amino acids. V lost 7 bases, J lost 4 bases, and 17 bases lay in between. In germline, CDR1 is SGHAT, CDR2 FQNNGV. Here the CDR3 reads CASTEGTYGYEQYF. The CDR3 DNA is TGTGCCAGCACCGAGGGGACATACGGGTACGAGCAGTACTTC. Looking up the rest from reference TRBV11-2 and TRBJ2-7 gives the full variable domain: EAGVAQSPRYKIIEKRQSVAFWCNPISGHATLYWYQQILGQGPKLLIQFQNNGVVDDSQLPKDRFSAERLKGVDSTLKIQPAKLEDSAVYLCASTEGTYGYEQYFGPGTRLTVT.

The CDR3 loop reads CATVGLAAYEQYF. The CDR3 nucleotides are TGTGCCACCGTAGGACTAGCGGCCTACGAGCAGTACTTC. The V gene is TRBV7-9, the J gene TRBJ2-7; 10 bases match TRBD2. V dropped 10 bases and J dropped 2; count of bases not matched to a gene: 5. The germline gives CDR1 SEHNR, CDR2 FQNEAQ (reference sequence). The CDR3 is made up of 13 amino acids. The full variable domain, rest sourced from reference TRBV7-9 and TRBJ2-7, is DTGVSQNPRHKITKRGQNVTFRCDPISEHNRLYWYRQTLGQGPEFLTYFQNEAQLEKSRLLSDRFSAERPKGSFSTLEIQRTEQGDSAMYLCATVGLAAYEQYFGPGTRLTVT.

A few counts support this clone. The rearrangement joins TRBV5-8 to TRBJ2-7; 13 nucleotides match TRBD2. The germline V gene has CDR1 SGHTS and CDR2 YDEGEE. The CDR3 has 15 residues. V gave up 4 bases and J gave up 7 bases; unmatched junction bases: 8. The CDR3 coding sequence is TGTGCCAGCAGCGCCTGGACTAGCGGGAGTAATGAGCAGTACTTC. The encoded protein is CASSAWTSGSNEQYF. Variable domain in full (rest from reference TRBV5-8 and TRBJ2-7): EAGVTQSPTHLIKTRGQQATLRCSPISGHTSVYWYQQALGLGLQFLLWYDEGEERNRGNFPPRFSGRQFPNYSSELNVNALELEDSALYLCASSAWTSGSNEQYFGPGTRLTVT.

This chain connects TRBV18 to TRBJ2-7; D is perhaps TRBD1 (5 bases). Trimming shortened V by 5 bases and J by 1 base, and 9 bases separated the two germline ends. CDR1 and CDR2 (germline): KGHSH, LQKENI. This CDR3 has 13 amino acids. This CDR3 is CASSKTVSYEQYF. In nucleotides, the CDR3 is TGTGCCAGCTCAAAGACAGTATCCTACGAGCAGTACTTC.

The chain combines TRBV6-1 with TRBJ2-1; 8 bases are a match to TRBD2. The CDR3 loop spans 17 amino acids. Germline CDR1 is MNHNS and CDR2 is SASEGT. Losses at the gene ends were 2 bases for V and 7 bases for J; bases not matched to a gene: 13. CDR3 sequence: CASSESRGEAGVNEQFF. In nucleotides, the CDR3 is TGTGCCAGCAGTGAATCGCGGGGGGAGGCGGGAGTGAATGAGCAGTTCTTC.

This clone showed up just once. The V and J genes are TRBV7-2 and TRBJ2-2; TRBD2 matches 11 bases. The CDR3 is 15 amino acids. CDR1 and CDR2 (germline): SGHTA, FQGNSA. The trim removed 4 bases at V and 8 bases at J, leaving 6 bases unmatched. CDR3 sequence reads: CASSSVAGGPGELFF. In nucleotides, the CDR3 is TGTGCCAGCAGCTCAGTAGCGGGAGGGCCTGGGGAGCTGTTTTTT.

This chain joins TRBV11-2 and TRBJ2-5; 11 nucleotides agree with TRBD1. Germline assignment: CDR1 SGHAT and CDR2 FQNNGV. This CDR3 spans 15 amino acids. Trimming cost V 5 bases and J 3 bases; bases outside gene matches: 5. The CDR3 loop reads CASSLSGQGEETQYF. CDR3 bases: TGTGCCAGCAGCCTCTCGGGACAGGGGGAAGAGACCCAGTACTTC.

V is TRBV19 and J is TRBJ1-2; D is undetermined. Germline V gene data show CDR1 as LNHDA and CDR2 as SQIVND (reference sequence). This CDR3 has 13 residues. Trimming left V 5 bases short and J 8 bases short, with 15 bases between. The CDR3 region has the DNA TGTGCCAGTAGTGCTCCGGGAGCCAGGGGCTACACCTTC. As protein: CASSAPGARGYTF.

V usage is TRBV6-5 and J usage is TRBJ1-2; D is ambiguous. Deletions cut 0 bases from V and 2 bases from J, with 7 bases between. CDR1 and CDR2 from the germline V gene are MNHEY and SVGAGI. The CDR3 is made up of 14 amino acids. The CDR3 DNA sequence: TGTGCCAGCAGTTACTCGCGGTTCAACTATGGCTACACCTTC. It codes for CASSYSRFNYGYTF.

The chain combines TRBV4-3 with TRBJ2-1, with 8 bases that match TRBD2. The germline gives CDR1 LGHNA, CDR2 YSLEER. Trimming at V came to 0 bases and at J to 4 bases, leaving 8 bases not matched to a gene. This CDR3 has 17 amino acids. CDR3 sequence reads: CASSQDGGGGGYNEQFF. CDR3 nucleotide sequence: TGCGCCAGCAGCCAAGATGGGGGAGGCGGGGGGTACAATGAGCAGTTCTTC.

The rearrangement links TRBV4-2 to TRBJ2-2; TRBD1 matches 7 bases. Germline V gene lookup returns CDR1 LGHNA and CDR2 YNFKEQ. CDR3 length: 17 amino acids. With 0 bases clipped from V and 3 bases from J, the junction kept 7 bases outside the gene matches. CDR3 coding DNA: TGTGCCAGCAGCCAAGACCCTCACAGGGGATACACCGGGGAGCTGTTTTTT. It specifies CASSQDPHRGYTGELFF.

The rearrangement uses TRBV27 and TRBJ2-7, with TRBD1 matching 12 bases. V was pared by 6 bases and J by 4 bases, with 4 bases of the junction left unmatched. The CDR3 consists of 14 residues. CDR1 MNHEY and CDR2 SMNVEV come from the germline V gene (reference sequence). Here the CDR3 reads CASRLGQGAYEQYF. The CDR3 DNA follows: TGTGCCAGCAGGTTGGGACAGGGGGCGTACGAGCAGTACTTC.

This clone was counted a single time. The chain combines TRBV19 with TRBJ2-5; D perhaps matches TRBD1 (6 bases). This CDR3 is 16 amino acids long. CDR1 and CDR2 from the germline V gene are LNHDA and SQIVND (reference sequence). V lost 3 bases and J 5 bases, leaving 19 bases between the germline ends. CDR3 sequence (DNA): TGTGCCAGTAGTATTGGGGGCAGAGGGGTATCGGAGACCCAGTACTTC. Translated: CASSIGGRGVSETQYF.